The clone carrying this T cell receptor beta chain showed up just once. Sequenced by immunoSEQ multiplex PCR; TCRdb stores in-frame clones only, minus some. The sample lists 75,000 to 95,000 clones; 89% were seen once. The data are from a study of OX40 agonist ivuxolimab in advanced cancers. Source: CD4+ or CD8+ T cells sorted from blood, taken in a trial of the OX40 agonist ivuxolimab. The source is an adult with an advanced solid tumor such as melanoma, head and neck, liver or kidney cancer.

CDR3 nucleotide sequence: TGTGCCAGCAGCGTAGGGATTCGACAGGGCCAAGAGACCCAGTACTTC. Amino acids: CASSVGIRQGQETQYF. The V call is TRBV9, the J call TRBJ2-5; the match to TRBD1 covers 7 bases. This CDR3 is 16 amino acids long. Per the germline V gene, CDR1 is SGDLS and CDR2 is YYNGEE. Germline trimming cut 0 bases from V and 1 base from J; bases unmatched to any gene: 6.